The 22 T cell receptor beta chains below all came from one sample that was sequenced in a study of control samples from healthy donors and cancer patients. Profiled with immunoSEQ multiplex PCR; TCRdb holds only in-frame clones, not every one. Among 80,000 to 100,000 clones listed, almost 90% were seen once. Sample: blood. Every receptor here comes from a man aged 25 to 45 in good health.

V gene TRBV7-6 combines with J gene TRBJ2-2; 7 bases fit TRBD2. From germline, CDR1 is SGHVS and CDR2 FNYEAQ. There are 13 residues in the CDR3. The V gene end was trimmed by 3 bases and the J gene end by 6 bases; junction bases not matched to a gene: 1. CDR3 bases: TGTGCCAGCAGCTTTAGCGGGCCCGGGGAGCTGTTTTTT. As protein: CASSFSGPGELFF.

This clone has just one count. This chain links TRBV5-1 with TRBJ1-4; tentatively, D is TRBD1 (5 bases). Germline V gene data show CDR1 as SGHRS and CDR2 as YFSETQ. V was trimmed by 0 bases and J by 1 base, leaving 13 bases between them. The CDR3 sequence is 17 residues long. This chain's CDR3 is CASSLGGASLTNEKLFF. For the CDR3, the DNA is TGCGCCAGCAGCTTGGGAGGGGCCTCTTTAACTAATGAAAAACTGTTTTTT. Full variable domain (remainder filled in from reference TRBV5-1 and TRBJ1-4): KAGVTQTPRYLIKTRGQQVTLSCSPISGHRSVSWYQQTPGQGLQFLFEYFSETQRNKGNFPGRFSGRQFSNSRSEMNVSTLELGDSALYLCASSLGGASLTNEKLFFGSGTQLSVL.

This chain's CDR3 is CASSTERWTSNLNEQFF. CDR3 DNA: TGCGCCAGCAGCACAGAAAGGTGGACTAGCAATCTAAATGAGCAGTTCTTC. The V and J genes are TRBV5-1 and TRBJ2-1; TRBD2 matches at 8 bases. There are 17 residues in the CDR3. The ends lost 4 bases at V and 7 bases at J; junction bases unmatched: 16. Per germline, CDR1 SGHRS and CDR2 YFSETQ.

This chain links TRBV6-5 with TRBJ2-5; no firm D call. The ends were cut back, 6 bases at V and 2 bases at J, with 13 bases in the middle. The CDR3 length is 14 residues. Per the germline V gene, CDR1 is MNHEY and CDR2 is SVGAGI. This CDR3 is CASSAQVRQETQYF. The DNA of the CDR3 is TGTGCCAGCAGCGCCCAAGTCCGACAAGAGACCCAGTACTTC.

J is TRBJ2-7 and V is TRBV18; the D gene is possibly TRBD2 (5 bases). The V gene lost 3 bases and the J gene lost 6 bases, with 15 bases spanning the gap. Germline V lookup: CDR1 KGHSH, CDR2 LQKENI. This CDR3 has 14 residues. The CDR3 region has the DNA TGTGCCAGCTCACCTAACGAGGAGAGCGGCGAGCAGTACTTC. It encodes CASSPNEESGEQYF.

The chain links TRBV7-6 to TRBJ2-2; possibly TRBD2 for D (6 bases). The germline V gene encodes CDR1 SGHVS and CDR2 FNYEAQ. The CDR3 covers 15 residues. The V gene lost 2 bases and the J gene lost 7 bases, with 14 bases spanning the gap. The CDR3 DNA reads as TGTGCCAGCAGCTTAACGGGAGTCCTAGGCGGGGAGCTGTTTTTT. Translated: CASSLTGVLGGELFF.

The V gene is TRBV9, the J gene TRBJ2-3; D might be TRBD1 or TRBD2, each matching 5 bases. The CDR3 consists of 15 residues. Germline lookup yields CDR1 SGDLS and CDR2 YYNGEE. V was shortened by 0 bases and J by 5 bases, with 13 bases between the two germline ends. The CDR3 DNA reads as TGTGCCAGCAGCGTAGACGGGGCAGTGGGAGATACGCAGTATTTT. Translating it yields CASSVDGAVGDTQYF.

The V call is TRBV19, the J call TRBJ1-2, with D hard to call. Germline V gene data show CDR1 as LNHDA and CDR2 as SQIVND (reference sequence). Trimming removed 11 bases at V and 3 bases at J, with 28 bases between. The CDR3 is 17 amino acids. The CDR3 DNA follows: TGTGCCGTAAGGATAGGGTTTGGGCCCGGGAGAGACTATGGCTACACCTTC. As protein: CAVRIGFGPGRDYGYTF.

The chain couples TRBV28 to TRBJ1-2; D is uncertain. Germline V CDR1 and CDR2: MDHEN, SYDVKM. V was clipped by 6 bases and J by 2 bases, with 1 base between them. The CDR3 sequence is 10 residues long. In DNA form, the CDR3 reads TGTGCCAGCAGGAACTATGGCTACACCTTC. Its protein is CASRNYGYTF.

The CDR3 DNA reads TGTGCCAGCAGCGTGGGGACTAGCTCCTGGGCAGATACGCAGTATTTT. This encodes CASSVGTSSWADTQYF. The gene calls are TRBV9 and TRBJ2-3, with TRBD2 identical over 9 bases. There are 16 residues in the CDR3. Germline trimming cut 2 bases from V and 4 bases from J; bases unmatched to any gene: 8. Germline CDR1 reads SGDLS; CDR2 reads YYNGEE.

V gene TRBV19 combines with J gene TRBJ1-1; D perhaps matches TRBD1 (5 bases). Germline V gene data show CDR1 as LNHDA and CDR2 as SQIVND (reference sequence). This CDR3 has 17 amino acids. V lost 4 bases, J lost 10 bases, and 28 bases lay in between. The CDR3 loop reads CASSSVGIGDAGGSAFF. The CDR3 DNA reads as TGTGCCAGTAGTAGCGTTGGTATTGGGGACGCCGGGGGGTCAGCTTTCTTT.

J is TRBJ2-1 and V is TRBV9; the D is unclear. V was shortened by 3 bases and J by 5 bases, with 18 bases between the two germline ends. The CDR3 totals 16 residues. Germline V gene lookup returns CDR1 SGDLS and CDR2 YYNGEE. This CDR3 reads CASSAQTGSLHNEQFF. CDR3 nucleotides: TGTGCCAGCAGCGCACAAACGGGTTCTCTCCACAATGAGCAGTTCTTC.

This rearrangement joins TRBV7-9 to TRBJ1-6; D remains ambiguous. The CDR3 totals 13 residues. Germline V gives CDR1 SEHNR, CDR2 FQNEAQ (reference sequence). The V end lost 7 bases, the J end lost 12 bases, and 16 bases lay between the germline ends. The CDR3 sequence is CASNDSDLEPLHF. For the CDR3, the DNA is TGTGCCAGCAACGACTCTGACTTGGAACCCCTCCACTTT.

This sequence joins TRBV19 and TRBJ1-5; no reliable D call. In germline, CDR1 is LNHDA, CDR2 SQIVND (reference sequence). Trimming cost V 7 bases and J 5 bases, with 21 bases left between them. The CDR3 is 16 amino acids. DNA for the CDR3: TGTGCCAGTACCCAACCGTCGGACTTCAATGATCAGCCCCAGCATTTT. Translated, it gives CASTQPSDFNDQPQHF.

The chain is built from TRBV7-5 and TRBJ2-1. TRBV7-5 is termed a pseudogene. The CDR3 has 17 amino acids. Here the CDR3 reads CVRSYLDWIGIYAEQFF. As DNA, the CDR3 is TGTGTCAGAAGCTACTTGGATTGGATAGGGATCTACGCTGAGCAGTTCTTC.

This sequence joins TRBV30 and TRBJ2-1, with 7 nucleotides matching TRBD1. The germline CDR1 and CDR2 sequences are GTSNPN and SVGIG (reference sequence). CDR3 length equals 14 residues. V was clipped by 1 base and J by 9 bases; unmatched bases: 9. The CDR3 here is CAWSAGTGAGEQFF. CDR3 in DNA: TGTGCCTGGAGTGCAGGCACAGGGGCTGGTGAGCAGTTCTTC. Filled out from reference TRBV30 and TRBJ2-1, the complete variable domain reads SQTIHQWPATLVQPVGSPLSLECTVEGTSNPNLYWYRQAAGRGLQLLFYSVGIGQISSEVPQNLSASRPQDRQFILSSKKLLLSDSGFYLCAWSAGTGAGEQFFGPGTRLTVL.

The chain links TRBV10-3 to TRBJ2-5; the D is unclear. The CDR3 totals 12 residues. Between the trimmed V and J ends, which lost 1 base and 2 bases, there was a span of 2 bases. Per the germline V gene, CDR1 is ENHRY and CDR2 is SYGVKD. For the CDR3, the DNA is TGTGCCATCAGTGAGTTACAAGAGACCCAGTACTTC. Its protein product is CAISELQETQYF.

This chain links TRBV5-6 with TRBJ2-3; 7 bases map to TRBD1. The CDR3 extends over 12 amino acids. V lost 4 bases and J lost 12; bases outside the gene matches: 8. CDR1 is SGHDT, CDR2 YYEEEE, per germline. CDR3 DNA sequence: TGTGCCAGCAGCCCCCCGGGACAGCCACAGTATTTT. Protein sequence: CASSPPGQPQYF.

The chain combines TRBV4-1 with TRBJ1-1, with 7 nucleotides matching TRBD1. J lost 8 bases, V lost 5 bases, and 5 bases had no gene match. Germline V gene sequence: CDR1 MGHRA, CDR2 YSYEKL. The CDR3 is made up of 12 amino acids. DNA of the CDR3: TGCGCCAGCAGCGACGGGACAGACGAAGCTTTCTTT. This translates into CASSDGTDEAFF.

J is TRBJ1-2 and V is TRBV7-2; 9 nucleotides align to TRBD1. V lost 1 base and J lost 7; bases outside the gene matches: 4. The CDR3 length is 14 residues. Per germline, CDR1 SGHTA and CDR2 FQGNSA. The CDR3 DNA is TGTGCCAGCAGCTTAGGGACAGGGGATTTTGGCTACACCTTC. Its translation: CASSLGTGDFGYTF.

J is TRBJ2-5 and V is TRBV11-2, with 9 bases lining up with TRBD2. Per germline, CDR1 SGHAT and CDR2 FQNNGV. This CDR3 comprises 15 residues. V lost 4 bases to trimming and J lost 5 bases; unmatched junction nucleotides: 8. CDR3 sequence: CASSSGSAGGETQYF. The CDR3 DNA is TGTGCCAGCAGCTCTGGCTCGGCGGGAGGGGAGACCCAGTACTTC.

This clone came up many times. The chain recombines TRBV29-1 with TRBJ2-2; D gene uncertain. The CDR3 has 16 residues. V was trimmed by 3 bases and J by 4 bases, leaving 18 bases between them. Germline CDR1 SQVTM, CDR2 ANQGSEA. The CDR3 nucleotides read TGCAGCGTTGAGGAAGACGGAGCTTGGAGCACCGGGGAGCTGTTTTTT. As protein: CSVEEDGAWSTGELFF.